This is a list of T cell receptor beta chains from one sample in a study of blood T cell repertoires in COVID-19. Generated by immunoSEQ multiplex PCR, the TCRdb table keeps only in-frame clones and is missing some. The repertoire holds around 170,000 clones, with approximately 86% as singletons. Source material: peripheral blood. These receptors were collected from a man in his sixties with COVID-19, enrolled during active disease. Each CDR3 is given with its conserved first and last residue. D genes are given only for firm matches. Expanded clones get a size class; other rows say once, few or many, or leave the size out.

TRBV2	.	.	TRBJ2-1	TGTGCCAGCGGCAGGGACTCCTACAATGAGCAGTTCTTC	CASGRDSYNEQFF
TRBV7-2	.	.	TRBJ1-4	TGTGCCAGCAGCTTAGGAGGAGGGGCTAATGAAAAACTGTTTTTT	CASSLGGGANEKLFF
TRBV12-5	.	.	TRBJ2-1	TGTGCTAGTGGTTTGGCCCCAACAGGGCATATCTACAATGAGCAGTTCTTC	CASGLAPTGHIYNEQFF
TRBV4-1	.	.	TRBJ2-6	TGCGCCAGCAGCCATCCTACGACAGGTAGTTATGCTGGGGCCAACGTCCTGACTTTC	CASSHPTTGSYAGANVLTF
TRBV27	.	.	TRBJ2-5	TGTGCCAGCAGTCACGGGGGGACCCAGTACTTC	CASSHGGTQYF
TRBV25-1	.	.	TRBJ1-1	TGTGCCAGCAGTGACCTACAGGGTTTCAGGACTGAAGCTTTCTTT	CASSDLQGFRTEAFF
TRBV2	.	.	TRBJ1-1	TGTGCCAGCAAAGGGGCTTTGACTGAAGCTTTCTTT	CASKGALTEAFF
TRBV6-5	.	.	TRBJ2-7	TGTGCCAGCTTTGCCCCGGGACTGCCCTTTAACGAGCAGTACTTC	CASFAPGLPFNEQYF
TRBV13	.	TRBD2	TRBJ2-1	TGTGCCAGCAGCTTATCGGTGTCTAGCGGGGGGCTACTATCTAATGAGCAGTTCTTC	CASSLSVSSGGLLSNEQFF
TRBV12-3/TRBV12-4	.	.	TRBJ1-4	TGTGCCAGCAGTTTATCGAGTTATGAAAAACTGTTTTTT	CASSLSSYEKLFF
TRBV6-2/TRBV6-3	once	TRBD2	TRBJ2-3	TGTGCCAGCAGACCTCCGGTAGCGGGGACAGATACGCAGTATTTT	CASRPPVAGTDTQYF
TRBV10-2	.	TRBD1	TRBJ1-4	TGCGCCAGCAGGGCACAGGGGGTGGGTGAAAAACTGTTTTTT	CASRAQGVGEKLFF
TRBV5-1	.	TRBD1	TRBJ1-1	TGCGCCAGCAGCCCCCAGACAGGGGTGAACACTGAAGCTTTCTTT	CASSPQTGVNTEAFF
TRBV5-8	.	TRBD1	TRBJ1-5	TGTGCCACCGCAGGGACAGGCAATAGCAATCAGCCCCAGCATTTT	CATAGTGNSNQPQHF
TRBV19	.	.	TRBJ2-5	TGTGCCAGTAGTCCCGGGACCCAGGGGTGGACCCAGTACTTC	CASSPGTQGWTQYF
TRBV5-4	.	.	TRBJ2-5	TGTGCCAGCAGCTGGGGGGGCGGAGAAGAGACCCAGTACTTC	CASSWGGGEETQYF
TRBV18	.	.	TRBJ2-5	TGTGCCAGCTCACCACCGGGGGCTCGGGAGACCCAGTACTTC	CASSPPGARETQYF
TRBV9	.	.	TRBJ2-7	TGTGCCAGCAGCGTACATGATTCAGGGGCCTACGAGCAGTACTTC	CASSVHDSGAYEQYF
TRBV4-3	.	TRBD1	TRBJ1-5	TGCGCCAGCAGCCAAGCGGTGGCAGGGGGTCAGCCCCAGCATTTT	CASSQAVAGGQPQHF
TRBV11-2	.	.	TRBJ2-5	TGTGCCAGCAGCTTAACAGAGGAGACCCAGTACTTC	CASSLTEETQYF
TRBV19	.	TRBD1	TRBJ1-1	TGTGCTAGTAGTACAGGGACAGGGGGCTCTAGTTACGCTGAAGCTTTCTTT	CASSTGTGGSSYAEAFF
TRBV7-2	once	TRBD1	TRBJ1-2	TGTGCCAGCAGCCGCGACAGGGGCAACTATGGCTACACCTTC	CASSRDRGNYGYTF
TRBV5-1	.	TRBD2	TRBJ2-1	TGCGCCAGCAGCTTGGGGGGACTACCTTACAATGAGCAGTTCTTC	CASSLGGLPYNEQFF
TRBV6-6	.	.	TRBJ2-7	TGTGCCAGCTATAGATCCTCCTACGAGCAGTACTTC	CASYRSSYEQYF
TRBV5-1	.	.	TRBJ2-5	TGCGCCAGCAGCTTGCTACAAGAGACCCAGTACTTC	CASSLLQETQYF
TRBV7-2	.	.	TRBJ2-3	TGTGCCAGCAGCCCCCCGGGGGGCACAGATACGCAGTATTTT	CASSPPGGTDTQYF
TRBV19	.	TRBD2	TRBJ2-2	TGTGCCAGTAGTATAGGACTAGCGGGAGGTAGGGCCGGGGAGCTGTTTTTT	CASSIGLAGGRAGELFF
TRBV24-1	.	.	TRBJ1-5	TGTGCCACCAGTGACTCGGACATCGGAAAGGGAATGCGCAATCAGCCCCAGCATTTT	CATSDSDIGKGMRNQPQHF
TRBV5-8	.	.	TRBJ2-7	TGTGCCAGCAGCTGGACGACAGGTTCCTACGAGCAGTACTTC	CASSWTTGSYEQYF
TRBV25-1	.	.	TRBJ1-4	TGTGCCAGCAGTGAAGGGGGGGCAGGGGAAAAACTGTTTTTT	CASSEGGAGEKLFF
TRBV9	few	TRBD2	TRBJ2-7	TGTGCCAGCAGCGTAGGGGGAGGGTCGACCTACGAGCAGTACTTC	CASSVGGGSTYEQYF
TRBV5-5	.	.	TRBJ2-1	TGTGCCAGCAGCTTCGCGGGGAGCTCCTACAATGAGCAGTTCTTC	CASSFAGSSYNEQFF
TRBV19	.	.	TRBJ1-4	TGTGCCAGTAGTATGGGGGGGGCACCTAATGAAAAACTGTTTTTT	CASSMGGAPNEKLFF
TRBV6-2/TRBV6-3	.	TRBD2	TRBJ2-3	TGTGCCAGCAGTTACTCTCCCTTTAGCGGGAGTCCCACAGATACGCAGTATTTT	CASSYSPFSGSPTDTQYF
TRBV2	.	TRBD1	TRBJ1-5	TGTGCCAGCAGTCGGGGACAGGTCAATCAGCCCCAGCATTTT	CASSRGQVNQPQHF
TRBV7-7	.	TRBD1	TRBJ2-1	TGTGCTAGCAGCCGGACAGGAGACTCCTACAATGAGCAGTTCTTC	CASSRTGDSYNEQFF
TRBV18	.	TRBD1	TRBJ1-2	TGTGCCAGCTCACCGGACAGGGGAAATGGCTACACCTTC	CASSPDRGNGYTF
TRBV7-2	.	TRBD2	TRBJ2-7	TGTGCCAGCAGCTTTAGGCGGGAGGATTACGAGCAGTACTTC	CASSFRREDYEQYF
TRBV6-5	.	.	TRBJ1-2	TGTGCCAGCAGTTCGGAAAAGGGGTCCTATGGCTACACCTTC	CASSSEKGSYGYTF
TRBV29-1	.	.	TRBJ1-4	TGCAGCGTTGGGGCAGGTAATGAAAAACTGTTTTTT	CSVGAGNEKLFF
TRBV19	.	.	TRBJ1-1	TGTGCCAGCGAGGGGGATCTCTCGGCTGAAGCTTTCTTT	CASEGDLSAEAFF
TRBV7-2	.	.	TRBJ2-3	TGTGCCAGCAGCTTTGGAGGGGGGGCGGTGGCAGATACGCAGTATTTT	CASSFGGGAVADTQYF
TRBV9	.	TRBD2	TRBJ2-1	TGTGCCAGCAGCGTTCCGGGGGGTGAGCAGTTCTTC	CASSVPGGEQFF
TRBV6-5	.	.	TRBJ1-5	TGTGCCAGCATGGGAGGCAATCAGCCCCAGCATTTT	CASMGGNQPQHF
TRBV4-1	.	TRBD2	TRBJ2-5	TGCGCCAGCAGCAGAACTAGCGGGGGTCGGAGCGGGACCCAGTACTTC	CASSRTSGGRSGTQYF